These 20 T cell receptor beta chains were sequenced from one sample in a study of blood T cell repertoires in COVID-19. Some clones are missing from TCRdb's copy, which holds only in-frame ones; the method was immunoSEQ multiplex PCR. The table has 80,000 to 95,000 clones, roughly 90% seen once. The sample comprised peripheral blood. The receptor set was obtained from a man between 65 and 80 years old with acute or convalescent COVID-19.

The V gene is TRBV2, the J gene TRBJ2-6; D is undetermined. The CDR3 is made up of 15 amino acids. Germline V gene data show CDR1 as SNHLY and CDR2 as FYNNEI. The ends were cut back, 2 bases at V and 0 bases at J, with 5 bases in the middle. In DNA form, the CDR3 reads TGTGCCAGCAGTGAATCAGTCTCTGGGGCCAACGTCCTGACTTTC. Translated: CASSESVSGANVLTF.

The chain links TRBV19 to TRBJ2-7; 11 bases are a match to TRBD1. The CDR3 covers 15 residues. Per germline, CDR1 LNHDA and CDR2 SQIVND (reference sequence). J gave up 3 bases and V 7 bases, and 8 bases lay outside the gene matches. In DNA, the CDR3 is TGTGCCAGTAAAAAGGGACAGGGGGATTACTACGAGCAGTACTTC. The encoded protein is CASKKGQGDYYEQYF.

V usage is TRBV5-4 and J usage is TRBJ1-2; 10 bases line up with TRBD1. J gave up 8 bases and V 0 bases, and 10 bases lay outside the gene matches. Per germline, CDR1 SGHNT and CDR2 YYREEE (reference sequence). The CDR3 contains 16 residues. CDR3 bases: TGTGCCAGCAGCTTGGGGGGGACAGGGGTCCCTGGGGGCTACACCTTC. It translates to CASSLGGTGVPGGYTF.

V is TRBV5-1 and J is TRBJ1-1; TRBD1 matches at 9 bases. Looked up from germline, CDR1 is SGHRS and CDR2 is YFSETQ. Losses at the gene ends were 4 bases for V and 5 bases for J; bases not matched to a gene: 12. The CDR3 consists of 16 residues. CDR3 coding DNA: TGCGCCAGCAGCCAATTCCCGGACAGGGGCACTACTGAAGCTTTCTTT. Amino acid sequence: CASSQFPDRGTTEAFF.

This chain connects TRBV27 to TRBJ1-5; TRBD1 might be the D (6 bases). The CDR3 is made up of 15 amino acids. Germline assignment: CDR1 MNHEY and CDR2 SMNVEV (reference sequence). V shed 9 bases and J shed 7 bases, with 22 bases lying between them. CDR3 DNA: TGTGCCAGTAAAGCCGGGACATCGTCGAAACAGCCCCAGCATTTT. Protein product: CASKAGTSSKQPQHF.

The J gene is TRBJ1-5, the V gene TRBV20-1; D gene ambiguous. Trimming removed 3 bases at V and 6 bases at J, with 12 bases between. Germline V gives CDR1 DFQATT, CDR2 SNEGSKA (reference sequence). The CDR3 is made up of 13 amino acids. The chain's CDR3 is CSASGVGFQPQHF. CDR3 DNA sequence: TGCAGTGCTAGTGGTGTCGGGTTTCAGCCCCAGCATTTT.

CDR3 in DNA: TGTGCCAGCAGACGGACAGGGTTTGATGAAAAACTGTTTTTT. Amino acid sequence: CASRRTGFDEKLFF. V gene TRBV2 combines with J gene TRBJ1-4; the match to TRBD1 covers 8 bases. Germline CDR1 is SNHLY and CDR2 is FYNNEI. Trimming cost V 6 bases and J 6 bases; bases outside gene matches: 6. The CDR3 length is 14 residues.

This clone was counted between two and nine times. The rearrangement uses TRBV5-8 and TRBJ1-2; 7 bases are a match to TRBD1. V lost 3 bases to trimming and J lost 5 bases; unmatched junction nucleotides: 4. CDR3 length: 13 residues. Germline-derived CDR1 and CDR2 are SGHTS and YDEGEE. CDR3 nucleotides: TGTGCCAGCAGCTGGTGGGACAGTTATGGCTACACCTTC. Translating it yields CASSWWDSYGYTF.

The CDR3 DNA reads TGTGCCAGCAGCCAAGAGAGTTTGGCGGGGGGGTATGGCTACACCTTC. Translation: CASSQESLAGGYGYTF. The chain links TRBV3-1 (or the pseudogene TRBV3-2) to TRBJ1-2; D is perhaps TRBD1 (5 bases). The CDR3 runs to 16 residues. CDR1 and CDR2 from the germline V gene are LGHDT and YNNKEL (reference sequence). V was clipped by 0 bases and J by 5 bases, with 16 bases between them.

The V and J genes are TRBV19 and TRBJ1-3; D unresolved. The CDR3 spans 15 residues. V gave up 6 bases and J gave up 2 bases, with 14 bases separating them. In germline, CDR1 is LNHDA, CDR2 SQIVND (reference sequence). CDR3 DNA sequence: TGTGCCAGTAGCTCAGCTGGGAGAACTGGAAACACCATATATTTT. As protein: CASSSAGRTGNTIYF. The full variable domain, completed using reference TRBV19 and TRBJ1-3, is DGGITQSPKYLFRKEGQNVTLSCEQNLNHDAMYWYRQDPGQGLRLIYYSQIVNDFQKGDIAEGYSVSREKKESFPLTVTSAQKNPTAFYLCASSSAGRTGNTIYFGEGSWLTVV.

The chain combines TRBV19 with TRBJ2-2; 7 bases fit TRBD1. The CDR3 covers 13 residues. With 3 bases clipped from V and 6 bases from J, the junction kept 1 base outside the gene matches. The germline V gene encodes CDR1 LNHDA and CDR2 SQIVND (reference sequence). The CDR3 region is CASSMTGPGELFF. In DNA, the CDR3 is TGTGCCAGTAGTATGACAGGGCCCGGGGAGCTGTTTTTT.

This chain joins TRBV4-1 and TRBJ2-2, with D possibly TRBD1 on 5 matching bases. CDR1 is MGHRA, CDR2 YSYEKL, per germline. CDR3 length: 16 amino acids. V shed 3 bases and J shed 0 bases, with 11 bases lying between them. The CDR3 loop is CASSHPLDTNTGELFF. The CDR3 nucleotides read TGCGCCAGCAGCCACCCACTGGACACGAACACCGGGGAGCTGTTTTTT.

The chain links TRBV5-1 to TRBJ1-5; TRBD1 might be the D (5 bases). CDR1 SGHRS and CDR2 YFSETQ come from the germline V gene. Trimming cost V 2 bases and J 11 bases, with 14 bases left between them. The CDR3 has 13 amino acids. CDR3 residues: CASSFWPGESQHF. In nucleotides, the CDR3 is TGCGCCAGCAGCTTTTGGCCGGGGGAGTCCCAGCATTTT.

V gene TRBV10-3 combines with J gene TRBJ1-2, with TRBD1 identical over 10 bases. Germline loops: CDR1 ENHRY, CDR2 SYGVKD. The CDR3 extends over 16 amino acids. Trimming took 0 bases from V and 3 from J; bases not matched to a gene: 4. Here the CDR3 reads CAISESSGQGDYGYTF. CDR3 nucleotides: TGTGCCATCAGTGAGTCTTCCGGACAGGGGGACTATGGCTACACCTTC.

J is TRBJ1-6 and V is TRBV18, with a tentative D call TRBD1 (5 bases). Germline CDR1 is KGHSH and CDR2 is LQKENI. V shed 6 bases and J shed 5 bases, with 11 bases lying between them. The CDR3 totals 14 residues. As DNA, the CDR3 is TGTGCCAGCTCGCCGACAGTCAATAATTCACCCCTCCACTTT. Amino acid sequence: CASSPTVNNSPLHF.

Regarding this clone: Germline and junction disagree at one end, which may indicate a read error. The CDR3 here is CASSVDRNQPQHF. CDR3 nucleotides: TGTGCCAGCAGCGTAGACAGGAATCAGCCCCAGCATTTT. This chain links TRBV11-2 with TRBJ1-5; a possible D gene is TRBD1 (6 bases). Germline CDR1 SGHAT, CDR2 FQNNGV. The CDR3 is made up of 13 amino acids.

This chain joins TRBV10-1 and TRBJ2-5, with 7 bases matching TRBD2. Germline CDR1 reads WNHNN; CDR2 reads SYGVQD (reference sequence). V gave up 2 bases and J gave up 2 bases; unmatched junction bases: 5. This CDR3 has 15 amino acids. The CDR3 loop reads CASSEGASGQETQYF. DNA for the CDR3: TGCGCCAGCAGTGAGGGGGCTAGCGGTCAAGAGACCCAGTACTTC.

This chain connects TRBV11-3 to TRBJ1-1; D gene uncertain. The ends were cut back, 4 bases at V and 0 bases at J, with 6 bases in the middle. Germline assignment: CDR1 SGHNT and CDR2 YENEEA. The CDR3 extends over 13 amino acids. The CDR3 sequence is CASSSTVNTEAFF. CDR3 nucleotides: TGTGCCAGCAGCTCTACAGTGAACACTGAAGCTTTCTTT.

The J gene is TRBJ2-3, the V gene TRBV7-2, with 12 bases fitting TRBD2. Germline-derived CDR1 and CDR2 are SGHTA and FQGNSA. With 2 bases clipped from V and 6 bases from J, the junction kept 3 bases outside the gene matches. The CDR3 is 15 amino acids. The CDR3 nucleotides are TGTGCCAGCAGCTTACTAGCGGGGGGGATTGATACGCAGTATTTT. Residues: CASSLLAGGIDTQYF.

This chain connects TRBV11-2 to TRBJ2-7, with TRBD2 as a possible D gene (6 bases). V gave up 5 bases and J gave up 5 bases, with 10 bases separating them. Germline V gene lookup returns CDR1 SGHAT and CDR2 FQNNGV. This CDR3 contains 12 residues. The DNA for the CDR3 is TGTGCCAGCAGCCTGACTAGAGACGAGCAGTACTTC. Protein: CASSLTRDEQYF. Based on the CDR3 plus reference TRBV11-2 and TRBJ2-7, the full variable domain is EAGVAQSPRYKIIEKRQSVAFWCNPISGHATLYWYQQILGQGPKLLIQFQNNGVVDDSQLPKDRFSAERLKGVDSTLKIQPAKLEDSAVYLCASSLTRDEQYFGPGTRLTVT.